These T cell receptor beta chains were read from a single sample in a study of OX40 agonist ivuxolimab in advanced cancers. TCRdb keeps only in-frame clones here, not all; method: immunoSEQ multiplex PCR. This sample has 55,000 to 75,000 clones; roughly 80% occur once, and the top ten carry approximately 11%. The material sequenced was CD4+ or CD8+ T cells sorted from blood, taken in a trial of the OX40 agonist ivuxolimab. These receptors were collected from an adult with an advanced solid tumor such as melanoma, head and neck, liver or kidney cancer. Both conserved end residues are part of each CDR3. A D gene is named only where the DNA matches it firmly. The size entry is marked missing in some rows and otherwise reads once, few, many or a size class.

>.|TRBV19|.|TRBJ2-1
CASSMGRYFDEQFF
TGTGCCAGTAGTATGGGACGGTATTTCGATGAGCAGTTCTTC
>.|TRBV7-3|.|TRBJ1-5
CASSSAGASNQPQHF
TGTGCCAGCAGCTCGGCGGGTGCGAGCAATCAGCCCCAGCATTTT
>.|TRBV28|TRBD2|TRBJ2-1
CASSIGLAGEDDEQFF
TGTGCCAGCAGTATAGGACTAGCGGGAGAGGACGATGAGCAGTTCTTC
>.|TRBV18|.|TRBJ2-2
CASSPTTTNTGELFF
TGTGCCAGCTCGCCGACAACGACGAACACCGGGGAGCTGTTTTTT
>.|TRBV5-1|TRBD2|TRBJ2-1
CASSLHTQGLAGVGNEQFF
TGCGCCAGCAGCTTACACACTCAGGGACTAGCGGGAGTTGGAAATGAGCAGTTCTTC
>.|TRBV5-6|.|TRBJ2-1
CASSFSGPYEQFF
TGTGCCAGCAGCTTCTCCGGGCCCTATGAGCAGTTCTTC
>.|TRBV5-6|.|TRBJ1-1
CASSSTGGSSFVEAFF
TGTGCCAGCAGCTCGACTGGAGGGTCTTCCTTCGTTGAAGCTTTCTTT
>.|TRBV2|TRBD1|TRBJ2-3
CASRIPGQGTDTQYF
TGTGCCAGCAGGATTCCGGGACAGGGCACAGATACGCAGTATTTT
>.|TRBV5-5|TRBD1|TRBJ2-7
CASSSLTGGYEQYF
TGTGCCAGCAGCTCGCTGACAGGGGGCTACGAGCAGTACTTC
>.|TRBV2|.|TRBJ1-1
CASSEESGITEAFF
TGTGCCAGCAGTGAAGAGTCTGGGATCACTGAAGCTTTCTTT
>few|TRBV19|TRBD1|TRBJ1-2
CASSIKAGGDNGYTF
TGTGCCAGTAGTATTAAGGCAGGGGGTGATAATGGCTACACCTTC
>.|TRBV2|TRBD1|TRBJ2-7
CASSEPPGGIYEQYF
TGTGCCAGCAGTGAACCCCCAGGGGGCATCTACGAGCAGTACTTC
>.|TRBV5-8|TRBD1|TRBJ2-1
CASSRDRDNEQFF
TGTGCCAGCAGCAGGGACAGGGACAATGAGCAGTTCTTC
>.|TRBV7-2|.|TRBJ2-5
CASSLGGVETQYF
TGTGCCAGCAGCTTAGGGGGGGTAGAGACCCAGTACTTC
>.|TRBV6-6|.|TRBJ1-3
CASSYSHSGNTIYF
TGTGCCAGCAGTTACTCTCACTCTGGAAACACCATATATTTT
>.|TRBV5-1|.|TRBJ1-2
CASSFSGVNYGYTF
TGCGCCAGCAGCTTTAGCGGTGTAAACTATGGCTACACCTTC
>.|TRBV5-4|TRBD2|TRBJ2-3
CASNPGLAGDTQYF
TGTGCCAGCAACCCGGGACTAGCCGGAGATACGCAGTATTTT
>.|TRBV4-3|TRBD1|TRBJ1-2
CASSQEAQGALYGYTF
TGCGCCAGCAGCCAAGAAGCACAGGGGGCTCTCTATGGCTACACCTTC
>.|TRBV19|.|TRBJ2-5
CASSISLEETQYF
TGTGCCAGTAGTATATCCTTGGAAGAGACCCAGTACTTC
>once|TRBV2|.|TRBJ2-1
CATRADNVDEQFF
TGTGCCACCCGGGCCGACAACGTCGATGAGCAGTTCTTC
>.|TRBV2|TRBD2|TRBJ2-3
CASKGGLAAKYF
TGTGCCAGCAAAGGTGGACTAGCGGCTAAGTATTTT
>.|TRBV7-4|.|TRBJ1-2
CASSLYDSIYGYTF
TGTGCCAGCAGCTTATACGACAGTATCTATGGCTACACCTTC
>.|TRBV5-4|.|TRBJ2-2
CASSFAVTGELFF
TGTGCCAGCAGCTTTGCGGTCACCGGGGAGCTGTTTTTT
>few|TRBV5-6|.|TRBJ1-2
CASSPLTSGYTF
TGTGCCAGCAGCCCCCTAACCAGTGGCTACACCTTC